The sequence of this T cell receptor (beta chain) was determined in a study of control samples from healthy donors and cancer patients. The CDR3 extends over 15 amino acids. Germline lookup yields CDR1 SGHDN and CDR2 FVKESK. The junction had 4 bases not matched to a gene; V was cut back by 3 bases and J by 1 base. Sequencing was performed with immunoSEQ multiplex PCR; in TCRdb, only in-frame clones are kept and a portion is missing. The data contain 70,000 or so clones, approximately 80% of them singletons. The TCR was taken from a man aged 50 to 60 in good health. V usage is TRBV14 and J usage is TRBJ1-1, with 8 positions matching TRBD1. Material for sequencing was blood. The CDR3 loop is CASSQRTGRNTEAFF. CDR3 bases: TGTGCCAGCAGCCAGAGGACAGGGCGGAACACTGAAGCTTTCTTT. Combining the CDR3 with reference TRBV14 and TRBJ1-1 gives the whole variable domain EAGVTQFPSHSVIEKGQTVTLRCDPISGHDNLYWYRRVMGKEIKFLLHFVKESKQDESGMPNNRFLAERTGGTYSTLKVQPAELEDSGVYFCASSQRTGRNTEAFFGQGTRLTVV.